This T cell receptor beta chain is from a study of Ad26.COV2.S vaccination and SARS-CoV-2 variants. The data were produced by immunoSEQ multiplex PCR, yet TCRdb's version contains in-frame clones alone and is incomplete. The sample holds approximately 140,000 clones; about nine tenths are singletons and the top ten take around 5%. V lost 0 bases, J lost 1 base, and 6 bases lay in between. This CDR3 is built from 13 residues. CDR1 is GTSNPN and CDR2 is SVGIG in the germline V gene (reference sequence). This sequence originates from a human donor who had recovered from COVID-19. Material: peripheral blood, obtained after recovery from COVID-19. The chain joins TRBV30 to TRBJ1-1; D not certain. The CDR3 sequence is CAWSVGPNTEAFF. CDR3 sequence (DNA): TGTGCCTGGAGTGTGGGTCCGAACACTGAAGCTTTCTTT.